This T cell receptor (beta chain) was found in a study of T cells in Graves' hyperthyroidism and ophthalmopathy. General study findings and limits: Most clonotypes that expanded in the thyroid above 0.001 also showed up in blood. With a median lead of 6.5 months before onset, the model predicted ophthalmopathy. Ophthalmopathy was separated from stable hyperthyroidism by a 13 V-J model.

The diagnostic basis comprised clinical symptoms, serum thyroxine and TRAb, thyroid ultrasound and orbital computed tomography. This clonotype was recorded many times. No antigen is known for it. The CDR3 regions of TCR beta were amplified from RNA transcripts. The HTBI primer set was used in a first-round RT-PCR of the TCR CDR3. One entry per CDR3 protein results from TCRdb running MiXCR on the multiplex PCR reads. Of roughly 700,000 distinct CDR3 sequences in the sample, 14% were seen once. Trimming cost V 3 bases and J 4 bases, with 13 bases left between them. This CDR3 region has 15 residues. Per germline, CDR1 SGHDN and CDR2 FVKESK.

The V call is TRBV14, the J call TRBJ2-1; a possible D gene is TRBD2 (7 bases). The receptor comes from a woman between 18 and 30 years old with Graves' hyperthyroidism. The material sequenced was blood. This CDR3 reads CASSHGGTNYNEQFF. CDR3 nucleotide sequence: TGTGCCAGCAGCCACGGGGGGACAAATTACAATGAGCAGTTCTTC. Drawing the rest from reference TRBV14 and TRBJ2-1, the complete variable domain is EAGVTQFPSHSVIEKGQTVTLRCDPISGHDNLYWYRRVMGKEIKFLLHFVKESKQDESGMPNNRFLAERTGGTYSTLKVQPAELEDSGVYFCASSHGGTNYNEQFFGPGTRLTVL.